These T cell receptor beta chains were read from a single sample in a study of blood T cell repertoires in COVID-19. Sequencing used immunoSEQ multiplex PCR; TCRdb keeps in-frame clones, though not all of them. The data hold about 55,000 clones, with 86% observed a single time. The sequencing input was peripheral blood. Receptors were obtained from an elderly man with acute or convalescent COVID-19. The CDR3 runs from the conserved cysteine through the conserved F or W. A D gene is named only where the DNA matches it firmly. The size of a clone is reported for some rows only, either as once, few or many, or as a class for expanded clones.

CDR3aa: CASSSPGLNYGYTF; CDR3nt: TGTGCCAGCAGCTCCCCGGGTCTTAACTATGGCTACACCTTC; v_gene: TRBV7-3; j_gene: TRBJ1-2; d_gene: -; abundance: -
CDR3aa: CASRGGETQYF; CDR3nt: TGTGCCAGCCGCGGGGGGGAGACCCAGTACTTC; v_gene: TRBV7-9; j_gene: TRBJ2-5; d_gene: TRBD2; abundance: -
CDR3aa: CASSQRAGGGADTQYF; CDR3nt: TGTGCCAGCAGCCAAAGGGCCGGGGGGGGCGCAGATACGCAGTATTTT; v_gene: TRBV11-3; j_gene: TRBJ2-3; d_gene: TRBD2; abundance: -
CDR3aa: CASSQQGPLGTEAFF; CDR3nt: TGTGCCAGCAGCCAACAGGGGCCCTTGGGCACTGAAGCTTTCTTT; v_gene: TRBV3-1/TRBV3-2; j_gene: TRBJ1-1; d_gene: -; abundance: -
CDR3aa: CASSYLDRVNEKLFF; CDR3nt: TGTGCCAGCAGTTACCTGGACAGAGTTAATGAAAAACTGTTTTTT; v_gene: TRBV6-5; j_gene: TRBJ1-4; d_gene: -; abundance: once
CDR3aa: CASSLRSGRGYGYTF; CDR3nt: TGTGCCAGCAGCTTGAGGTCGGGCAGGGGCTATGGCTACACCTTC; v_gene: TRBV5-4; j_gene: TRBJ1-2; d_gene: -; abundance: -
CDR3aa: CASREVRLSSYNEQFF; CDR3nt: TGCGCCAGCAGAGAGGTCCGTCTGAGCTCCTACAATGAGCAGTTCTTC; v_gene: TRBV23-1; j_gene: TRBJ2-1; d_gene: -; abundance: -
CDR3aa: CASSLGGGAGNEQFF; CDR3nt: TGTGCCAGCAGCTTAGGCGGGGGGGCTGGAAATGAGCAGTTCTTC; v_gene: TRBV7-2; j_gene: TRBJ2-1; d_gene: TRBD2; abundance: -
CDR3aa: CAVGQGAYEQYF; CDR3nt: TGTGCCGTTGGACAGGGGGCCTACGAGCAGTACTTC; v_gene: TRBV19; j_gene: TRBJ2-7; d_gene: TRBD1; abundance: -
CDR3aa: CASSPQRGMNTEAFF; CDR3nt: TGTGCCAGCAGTCCTCAAAGGGGTATGAACACTGAAGCTTTCTTT; v_gene: TRBV28; j_gene: TRBJ1-1; d_gene: -; abundance: -
CDR3aa: CASRAGQRDSPLHF; CDR3nt: TGCGCCAGCAGAGCGGGACAACGAGACTCACCCCTCCACTTT; v_gene: TRBV10-1; j_gene: TRBJ1-6; d_gene: -; abundance: -
CDR3aa: CASTPQTQGREKLFF; CDR3nt: TGTGCCAGCACCCCCCAAACCCAGGGAAGGGAAAAACTGTTTTTT; v_gene: TRBV2; j_gene: TRBJ1-4; d_gene: -; abundance: once
CDR3aa: CASSYSGLAADTQYF; CDR3nt: TGTGCCAGCAGTTACTCGGGACTAGCGGCAGATACGCAGTATTTT; v_gene: TRBV6-2/TRBV6-3; j_gene: TRBJ2-3; d_gene: TRBD2; abundance: -
CDR3aa: CASSQARPNTGELFF; CDR3nt: TGTGCCAGCAGCCAAGCCAGGCCGAACACCGGGGAGCTGTTTTTT; v_gene: TRBV3-1/TRBV3-2; j_gene: TRBJ2-2; d_gene: -; abundance: -
CDR3aa: CASSLTSGLAKNIQYF; CDR3nt: TGTGCCAGCAGCTTGACTAGCGGACTAGCCAAAAACATTCAGTACTTC; v_gene: TRBV7-9; j_gene: TRBJ2-4; d_gene: TRBD2; abundance: -
CDR3aa: CASSLTEYEQYF; CDR3nt: TGTGCCAGCAGCTTAACAGAATACGAGCAGTACTTC; v_gene: TRBV7-2; j_gene: TRBJ2-7; d_gene: -; abundance: -